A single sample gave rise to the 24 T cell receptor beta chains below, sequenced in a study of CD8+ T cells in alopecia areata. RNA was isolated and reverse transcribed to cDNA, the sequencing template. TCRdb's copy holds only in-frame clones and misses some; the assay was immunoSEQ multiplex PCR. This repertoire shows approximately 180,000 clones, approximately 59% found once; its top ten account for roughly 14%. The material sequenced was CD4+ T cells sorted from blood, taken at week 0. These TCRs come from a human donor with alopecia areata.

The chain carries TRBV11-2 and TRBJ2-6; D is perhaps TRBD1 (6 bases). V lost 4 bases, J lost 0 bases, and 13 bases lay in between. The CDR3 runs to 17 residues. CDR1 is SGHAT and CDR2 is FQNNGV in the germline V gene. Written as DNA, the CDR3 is TGTGCCAGCAGCTCCGGGACAAGCCTCTCTGGGGCCAACGTCCTGACTTTC. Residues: CASSSGTSLSGANVLTF.

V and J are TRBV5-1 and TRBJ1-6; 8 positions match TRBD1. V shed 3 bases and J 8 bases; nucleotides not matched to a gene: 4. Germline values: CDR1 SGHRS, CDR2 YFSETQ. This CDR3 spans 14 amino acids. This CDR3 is CASSYDRGDSPLHF. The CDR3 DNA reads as TGCGCCAGCAGCTACGACAGGGGTGATTCACCCCTCCACTTT.

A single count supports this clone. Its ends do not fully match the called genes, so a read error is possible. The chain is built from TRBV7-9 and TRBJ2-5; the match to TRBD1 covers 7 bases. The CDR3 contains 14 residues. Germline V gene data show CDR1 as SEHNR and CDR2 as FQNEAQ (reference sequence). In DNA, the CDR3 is TGTGCTAGCAGCCCCTCGGGACAGCAAGAGACCCAGTACTTC. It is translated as CASSPSGQQETQYF.

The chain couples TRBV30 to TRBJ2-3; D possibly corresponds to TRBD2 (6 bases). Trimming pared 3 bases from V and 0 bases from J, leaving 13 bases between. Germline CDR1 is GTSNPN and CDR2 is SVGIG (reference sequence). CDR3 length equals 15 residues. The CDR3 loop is CAWSVSGSSTDTQYF. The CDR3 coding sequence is TGTGCCTGGAGCGTTAGCGGTTCTAGCACAGATACGCAGTATTTT.

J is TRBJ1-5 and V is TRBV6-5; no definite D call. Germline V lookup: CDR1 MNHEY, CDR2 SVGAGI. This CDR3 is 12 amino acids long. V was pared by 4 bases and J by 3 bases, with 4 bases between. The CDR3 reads CASSSPNQPQHF. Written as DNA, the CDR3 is TGTGCCAGCAGTTCCCCCAATCAGCCCCAGCATTTT.

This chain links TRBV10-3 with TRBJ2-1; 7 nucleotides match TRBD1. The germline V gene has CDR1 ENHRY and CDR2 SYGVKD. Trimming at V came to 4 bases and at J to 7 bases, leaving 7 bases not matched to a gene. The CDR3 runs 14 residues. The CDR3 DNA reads TGTGCCATCAGTGCTTCGACAGGGTGGAATGAGCAGTTCTTC. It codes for CAISASTGWNEQFF.

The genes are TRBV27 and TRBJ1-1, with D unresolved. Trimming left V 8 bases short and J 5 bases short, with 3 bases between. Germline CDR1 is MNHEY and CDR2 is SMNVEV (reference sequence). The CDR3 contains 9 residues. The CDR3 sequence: CASRTEAFF. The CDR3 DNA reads TGTGCCAGCCGGACTGAAGCTTTCTTT.

Written as DNA, the CDR3 is TGTGCCATCAGTGAGTCGAGAGATACGCAGTATTTT. It encodes CAISESRDTQYF. The chain employs TRBV10-3 and TRBJ2-3; D is uncertain. This CDR3 has 12 residues. The germline gives CDR1 ENHRY, CDR2 SYGVKD. V gave up 0 bases and J gave up 5 bases, with 3 bases separating them.

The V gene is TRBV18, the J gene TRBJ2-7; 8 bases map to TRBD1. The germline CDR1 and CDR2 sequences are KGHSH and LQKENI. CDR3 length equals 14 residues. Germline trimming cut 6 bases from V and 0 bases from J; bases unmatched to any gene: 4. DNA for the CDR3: TGTGCCAGCTCCAAACAGGGGGGCTCCTACGAGCAGTACTTC. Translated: CASSKQGGSYEQYF.

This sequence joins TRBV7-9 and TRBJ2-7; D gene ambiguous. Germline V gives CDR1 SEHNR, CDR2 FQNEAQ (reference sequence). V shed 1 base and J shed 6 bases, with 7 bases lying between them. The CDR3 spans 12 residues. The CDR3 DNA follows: TGTGCCAGCAGCTTAGGCGGCGGCGAGCAGTACTTC. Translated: CASSLGGGEQYF.

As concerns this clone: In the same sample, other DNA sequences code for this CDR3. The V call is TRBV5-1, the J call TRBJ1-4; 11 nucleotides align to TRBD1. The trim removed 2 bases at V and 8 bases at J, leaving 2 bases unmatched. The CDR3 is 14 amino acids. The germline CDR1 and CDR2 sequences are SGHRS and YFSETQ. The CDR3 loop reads CASSFGQGAEKLFF. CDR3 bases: TGCGCCAGCAGCTTCGGACAGGGGGCAGAAAAACTGTTTTTT.

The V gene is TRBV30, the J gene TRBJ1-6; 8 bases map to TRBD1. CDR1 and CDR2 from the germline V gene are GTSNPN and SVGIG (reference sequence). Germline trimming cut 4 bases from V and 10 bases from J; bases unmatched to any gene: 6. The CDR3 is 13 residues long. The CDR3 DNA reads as TGTGCCTGGAAGTTGACAGGGGTATCACCCCTCCACTTT. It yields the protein CAWKLTGVSPLHF.

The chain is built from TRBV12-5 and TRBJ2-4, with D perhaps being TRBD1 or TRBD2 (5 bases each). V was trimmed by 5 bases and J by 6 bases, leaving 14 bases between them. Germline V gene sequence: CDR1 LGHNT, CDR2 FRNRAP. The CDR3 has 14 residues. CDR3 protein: CASGHRDRGNIQYF. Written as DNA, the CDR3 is TGTGCTAGTGGTCACCGGGATAGGGGAAACATTCAGTACTTC. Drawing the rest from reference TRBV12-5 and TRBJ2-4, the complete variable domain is DARVTQTPRHKVTEMGQEVTMRCQPILGHNTVFWYRQTMMQGLELLAYFRNRAPLDDSGMPKDRFSAEMPDATLATLKIQPSEPRDSAVYFCASGHRDRGNIQYFGAGTRLSVL.

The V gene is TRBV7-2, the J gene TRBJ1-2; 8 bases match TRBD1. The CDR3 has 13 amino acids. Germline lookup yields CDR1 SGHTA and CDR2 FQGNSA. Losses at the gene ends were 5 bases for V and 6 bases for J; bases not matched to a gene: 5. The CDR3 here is CASSPTTGDGYTF. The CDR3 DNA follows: TGTGCCAGCAGCCCAACGACAGGGGATGGCTACACCTTC.

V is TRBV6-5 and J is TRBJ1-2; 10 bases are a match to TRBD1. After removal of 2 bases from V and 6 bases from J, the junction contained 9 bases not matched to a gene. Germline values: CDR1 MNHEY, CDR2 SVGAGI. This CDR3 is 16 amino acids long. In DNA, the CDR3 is TGTGCCAGCAGTTACCAAATGGACAGGGGGTCTGATGGCTACACCTTC. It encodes CASSYQMDRGSDGYTF.

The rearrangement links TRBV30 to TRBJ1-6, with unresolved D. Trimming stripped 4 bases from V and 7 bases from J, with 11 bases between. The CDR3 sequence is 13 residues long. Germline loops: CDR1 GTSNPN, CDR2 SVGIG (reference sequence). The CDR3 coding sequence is TGTGCCTGGACGAGGAGCGGAAATTCACCCCTCCACTTT. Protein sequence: CAWTRSGNSPLHF.

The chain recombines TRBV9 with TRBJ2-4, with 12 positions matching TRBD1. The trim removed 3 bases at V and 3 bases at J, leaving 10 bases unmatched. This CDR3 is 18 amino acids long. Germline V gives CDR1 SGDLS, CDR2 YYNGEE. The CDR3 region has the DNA TGTGCCAGCAGCGCGGCCCCCGGGACAGGGGGCGTCAAAAACATTCAGTACTTC. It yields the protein CASSAAPGTGGVKNIQYF.

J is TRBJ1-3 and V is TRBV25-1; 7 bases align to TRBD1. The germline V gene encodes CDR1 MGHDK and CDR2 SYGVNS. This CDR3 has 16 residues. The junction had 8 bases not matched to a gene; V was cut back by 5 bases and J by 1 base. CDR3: CASSHIDRASGNTIYF. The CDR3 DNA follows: TGTGCCAGCAGTCACATTGACAGGGCTTCTGGAAACACCATATATTTT. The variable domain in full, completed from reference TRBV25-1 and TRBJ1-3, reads EADIYQTPRYLVIGTGKKITLECSQTMGHDKMYWYQQDPGMELHLIHYSYGVNSTEKGDLSSESTVSRIRTEHFPLTLESARPSHTSQYLCASSHIDRASGNTIYFGEGSWLTVV.

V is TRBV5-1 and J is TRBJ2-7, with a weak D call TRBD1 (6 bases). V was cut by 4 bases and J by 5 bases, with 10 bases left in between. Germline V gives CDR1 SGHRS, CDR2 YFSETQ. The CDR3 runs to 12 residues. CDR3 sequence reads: CASSPTGNEQYF. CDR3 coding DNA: TGCGCCAGCAGCCCCACAGGGAACGAGCAGTACTTC. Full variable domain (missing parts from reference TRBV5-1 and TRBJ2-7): KAGVTQTPRYLIKTRGQQVTLSCSPISGHRSVSWYQQTPGQGLQFLFEYFSETQRNKGNFPGRFSGRQFSNSRSEMNVSTLELGDSALYLCASSPTGNEQYFGPGTRLTVT.

This CDR3 reads CASSPVGDRGDEQYF. As DNA, the CDR3 is TGTGCCAGCAGCCCTGTTGGGGACAGGGGGGACGAGCAGTACTTC. J is TRBJ2-7 and V is TRBV7-9, with 11 bases matching TRBD1. The CDR3 contains 15 residues. The germline gives CDR1 SEHNR, CDR2 FQNEAQ (reference sequence). J gave up 5 bases and V 5 bases, and 8 bases lay outside the gene matches.

The CDR3, as DNA: TGTGCCAGCAGTGAAGTCCGGCGGAGAGCCTACGAGCAGTACTTC. Encoded protein: CASSEVRRRAYEQYF. The chain employs TRBV2 and TRBJ2-7, with D hard to call. This CDR3 is 15 amino acids long. The germline CDR1 and CDR2 sequences are SNHLY and FYNNEI. Between the trimmed V and J ends, which lost 1 base and 2 bases, there was a span of 12 bases.

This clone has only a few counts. The CDR3 loop reads CAISVSGPEQYF. The CDR3 region has the DNA TGTGCCATCAGTGTATCGGGACCTGAGCAGTACTTC. The rearrangement uses TRBV10-3 and TRBJ2-7; D could derive from TRBD1 or TRBD2 (5 bases each). CDR1 and CDR2 (germline): ENHRY, SYGVKD. Trimming left V 4 bases short and J 7 bases short, with 11 bases between. The CDR3 sequence is 12 residues long.

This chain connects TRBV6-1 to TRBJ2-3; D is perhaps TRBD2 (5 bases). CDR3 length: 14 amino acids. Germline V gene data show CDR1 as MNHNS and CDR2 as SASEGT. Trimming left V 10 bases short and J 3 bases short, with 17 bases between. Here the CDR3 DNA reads TGTGCCACCAACGGACGAGGGTGGACAGATACGCAGTATTTT. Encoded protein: CATNGRGWTDTQYF.

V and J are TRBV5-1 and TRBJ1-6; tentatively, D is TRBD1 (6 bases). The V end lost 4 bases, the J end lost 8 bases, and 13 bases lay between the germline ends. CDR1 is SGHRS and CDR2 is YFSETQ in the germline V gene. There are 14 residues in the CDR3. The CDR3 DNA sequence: TGCGCCAGCAGCCCCGGACAGACTTATTCACCCCTCCACTTT. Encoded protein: CASSPGQTYSPLHF.